The 4 T cell receptor beta chains in this list originate from one sample, sequenced in a study of patients and donors after allogeneic stem cell transplantation. TCRdb reanalysed the RT-PCR reads using MiXCR and keeps one entry per CDR3 protein. Counted here are 190,000 or so distinct CDR3 sequences, 41% occurring once; the ten biggest clones make up 33%. The source material was blood, either unsorted or a sorted T cell fraction (not recorded which). These receptor sequences come from a human donor who was either an allogeneic HSCT recipient or a stem cell or donor lymphocyte infusion donor (not recorded which). It is not recorded whose cells these are; they may come from a transplant donor.

V usage is TRBV27 and J usage is TRBJ1-6, with TRBD1 as a possible D gene (6 bases). CDR3 length equals 14 residues. V lost 7 bases to trimming and J lost 10 bases, with 17 bases between them. In germline, CDR1 is MNHEY, CDR2 SMNVEV (reference sequence). The CDR3 loop is CASKIPGEQSPLHF. The CDR3 nucleotides read TGTGCCAGCAAAATACCAGGGGAGCAATCACCCCTCCACTTT.

The rearrangement links TRBV9 to TRBJ1-1; a possible D gene is TRBD1 (5 bases). Trimming removed 0 bases at V and 7 bases at J, with 16 bases between. The V gene's germline CDR1 is SGDLS and CDR2 YYNGEE. The CDR3 runs 15 residues. CDR3: CASSVGGSPGGEAFF. The CDR3 nucleotides read TGTGCCAGCAGCGTAGGAGGAAGCCCGGGGGGTGAAGCTTTCTTT. Complete variable domain (other parts from reference TRBV9 and TRBJ1-1): DSGVTQTPKHLITATGQRVTLRCSPRSGDLSVYWYQQSLDQGLQFLIQYYNGEERAKGNILERFSAQQFPDLHSELNLSSLELGDSALYFCASSVGGSPGGEAFFGQGTRLTVV.

The J gene is TRBJ1-5, the V gene TRBV20-1, with a tentative D call TRBD1 (5 bases). Trimming pared 6 bases from V and 7 bases from J, leaving 13 bases between. The CDR3 is 12 amino acids. Germline assignment: CDR1 DFQATT and CDR2 SNEGSKA (reference sequence). In DNA form, the CDR3 reads TGCAGTGCGAAGGGACCAGGGCAGCCCCAGCATTTT. Protein sequence: CSAKGPGQPQHF.

Regarding this clonotype: The junction and the germline gene differ at one end; a read error may be behind it. The V gene is TRBV29-1, the J gene TRBJ2-5; no clear D gene. Looked up from germline, CDR1 is SQVTM and CDR2 is ANQGSEA. The CDR3 spans 12 residues. This CDR3 reads CSADGVQGTQYF. CDR3 coding DNA: TGCAGCGCCGATGGAGTACAAGGGACCCAGTACTTC.